The 13 T cell receptor beta chains reported below all come from one sample, sequenced in a study of cytomegalovirus exposure and HLA in healthy donors. TCRdb's copy holds only in-frame clones and misses some; the assay was immunoSEQ multiplex PCR. The sample records 200,000 or so clones, around 90% being singletons. Material: PBMCs. Receptors were obtained from a woman aged 18 to 35 in good health and CMV-seropositive.

This chain joins TRBV7-9 and TRBJ1-1; no clear D. Germline V lookup: CDR1 SEHNR, CDR2 FQNEAQ (reference sequence). Trimming stripped 1 base from V and 4 bases from J, with 13 bases between. CDR3 length: 15 residues. As DNA, the CDR3 is TGTGCCAGCAGCTTAGGGGCAGCAGTGAGCACTGAAGCTTTCTTT. Its protein is CASSLGAAVSTEAFF.

This sequence joins TRBV5-8 and TRBJ2-4; 7 nucleotides align to TRBD2. The V and J ends lost 4 bases and 9 bases, in that order; junction bases with no gene match: 4. The CDR3 runs 12 residues. Germline V gives CDR1 SGHTS, CDR2 YDEGEE. The CDR3, as DNA: TGTGCCAGCAGCCCGGGGAGGGGCATTCAGTACTTC. Translating it yields CASSPGRGIQYF.

The chain employs TRBV11-2 and TRBJ1-5, with a tentative D call TRBD1 (5 bases). V was shortened by 1 base and J by 4 bases, with 8 bases between the two germline ends. Germline CDR1 SGHAT, CDR2 FQNNGV. This CDR3 has 14 amino acids. The CDR3 region is CASSLVGGNQPQHF. The DNA of the CDR3 is TGTGCCAGCAGCTTAGTTGGGGGGAATCAGCCCCAGCATTTT.

The chain carries TRBV5-1 and TRBJ2-3, with 9 bases fitting TRBD2. There are 15 residues in the CDR3. The ends lost 4 bases at V and 3 bases at J; junction bases unmatched: 6. Germline assignment: CDR1 SGHRS and CDR2 YFSETQ. CDR3 coding DNA: TGCGCCAGCAGCGTTGGCGGGGGGGAGACAGATACGCAGTATTTT. It translates to CASSVGGGETDTQYF.

This clone was seen only a few times. V and J are TRBV5-1 and TRBJ2-2, with D hard to call. This CDR3 spans 13 amino acids. The V gene lost 7 bases and the J gene lost 0 bases, with 7 bases spanning the gap. Looked up from germline, CDR1 is SGHRS and CDR2 is YFSETQ. This CDR3 reads CASHLTNTGELFF. As DNA, the CDR3 is TGCGCCAGCCACTTGACGAACACCGGGGAGCTGTTTTTT.

The chain carries TRBV7-8 and TRBJ2-3, with 9 bases that match TRBD1. This CDR3 has 17 residues. V shed 5 bases and J 6 bases; nucleotides not matched to a gene: 15. Germline-derived CDR1 and CDR2 are SGHVS and FQNEAQ. The CDR3 here is CASSRPGQGIEYDTQYF. The CDR3 DNA is TGTGCCAGCAGCCGACCGGGACAGGGAATTGAATATGATACGCAGTATTTT.

This chain uses TRBV6-5 with TRBJ2-1; 12 bases align to TRBD2. V lost 4 bases, J lost 9 bases, and 7 bases stayed unmatched. CDR1 and CDR2 (germline): MNHEY, SVGAGI. The CDR3 runs to 15 residues. The CDR3 DNA sequence: TGTGCCAGCAGTTCCCTAGCGGGAGGGCCGGCTGAGCAGTTCTTC. Protein sequence: CASSSLAGGPAEQFF.

The chain couples TRBV5-1 to TRBJ2-1; the match to TRBD1 covers 9 bases. Germline CDR1 and CDR2: SGHRS and YFSETQ. V shed 3 bases, J shed 4 bases, and the junction held 8 bases outside the gene matches. CDR3 length equals 16 residues. The CDR3 region has the DNA TGCGCCAGCAGCTCCTCACAGGGGGCGGTGTACAATGAGCAGTTCTTC. Translating gives CASSSSQGAVYNEQFF.

The chain couples TRBV5-1 to TRBJ2-3, with D perhaps TRBD1 (6 bases). The CDR3 length is 13 residues. The V gene lost 9 bases and the J gene lost 0 bases, with 11 bases spanning the gap. CDR1 is SGHRS and CDR2 is YFSETQ in the germline V gene. For the CDR3, the DNA is TGCGCCACTTCGACAGGTAGCACAGATACGCAGTATTTT. Its protein is CATSTGSTDTQYF.

The CDR3 nucleotides are TGCGCCAGCAGCCCAACATCCTACAATGAGCAGTTCTTC. Translation: CASSPTSYNEQFF. J is TRBJ2-1 and V is TRBV4-1; D unclear. V lost 4 bases, J lost 1 base, and 5 bases lay in between. Germline V CDR1 and CDR2: MGHRA, YSYEKL. There are 13 residues in the CDR3.

This chain connects TRBV13 to TRBJ1-3; D possibly corresponds to TRBD1 (5 bases). The V end was cut by 5 bases, the J end by 4 bases, with 12 bases between. There are 14 residues in the CDR3. Germline V gene data show CDR1 as PRHDT and CDR2 as FYEKMQ (reference sequence). In nucleotides, the CDR3 is TGTGCCAGCAGCGCTCGGGGGTGGGGAAACACCATATATTTT. The encoded protein is CASSARGWGNTIYF.

The CDR3 region has the DNA TGTGCCAGCAGTTCGTCGAGGTCGGAAAAACTGTTTTTT. The encoded protein is CASSSSRSEKLFF. The chain combines TRBV27 with TRBJ1-4; D is unresolved. V was pared by 4 bases and J by 8 bases, with 11 bases between. The germline gives CDR1 MNHEY, CDR2 SMNVEV (reference sequence). The CDR3 is 13 amino acids. Drawing the rest from reference TRBV27 and TRBJ1-4, the complete variable domain is EAQVTQNPRYLITVTGKKLTVTCSQNMNHEYMSWYRQDPGLGLRQIYYSMNVEVTDKGDVPEGYKVSRKEKRNFPLILESPSPNQTSLYFCASSSSRSEKLFFGSGTQLSVL.

The V call is TRBV2, the J call TRBJ2-7; 7 bases are shared with TRBD2. Germline V gives CDR1 SNHLY, CDR2 FYNNEI. This CDR3 contains 12 residues. The V gene end was trimmed by 6 bases and the J gene end by 6 bases; junction bases not matched to a gene: 5. The CDR3, as DNA: TGTGCCAGCAGCCTCGGGGGGTTCGAGCAGTACTTC. It encodes CASSLGGFEQYF.